This T cell receptor beta chain was profiled in a study of identical twins. Study-level results: Where out-of-frame alpha sequences were twin-shared, they showed excess low generation probability.

Germline-derived CDR1 and CDR2 are SGHRS and YFSETQ. The CDR3 is 14 residues long. V lost 1 base to trimming and J lost 2 bases, with 10 bases between them. TCRdb re-called the 5' RACE reads with MiXCR, one entry per CDR3 protein. The sample contains about 240,000 distinct CDR3 sequences, roughly 13% of which appear only once. This clonotype came up a few times. Its target is unknown. A further study also used this sample, focusing on yellow fever vaccine responses in identical twins.

The sample was memory (CD45RO+) T cells sorted from blood. This rearrangement joins TRBV5-1 to TRBJ2-7, with D maybe TRBD1 (6 bases). This clonotype was obtained from a woman aged 18-29 years in good health. This CDR3 is CASSLLGDTYEQYF. CDR3 DNA sequence: TGCGCCAGCAGCTTGCTGGGGGACACCTACGAGCAGTACTTC.